The text below deals with one TCR beta chain. Its antigen is currently unknown. Trimming stripped 6 bases from V and 3 bases from J, with 15 bases between. This CDR3 comprises 15 residues. Per the germline V gene, CDR1 is SEHNR and CDR2 is FQNEAQ (reference sequence). A sample-barcoded 5' primer and a J-beta primer mix were used in a second PCR of roughly 7 to 12 cycles. Each cDNA was tagged by a template-switch adaptor containing 12 random nucleotides. TCRdb re-called the 5' RACE reads through MiXCR, storing one row per CDR3 protein. The table has 850,000 to 1,000,000 distinct CDR3 sequences, roughly 48% seen once; the top ten hold about an eighth. The donors, all healthy, were Caucasians living in Russia, aged about 6 to 100. The data derive from a study of blood T cells in healthy people across ages. Study conclusions and caveats: Unsorted PBMCs blocked a conclusive comparison of naive and antigen-experienced cells.

The sequencing sample was made of blood. The receptor was derived from a man younger than 40 in good health. V and J are TRBV7-9 and TRBJ1-3, with TRBD1 as a possible D gene (6 bases). CDR3 nucleotide sequence: TGTGCCAGCAGTCCGACGGGGGCATATGGAAACACCATATATTTT. It yields the protein CASSPTGAYGNTIYF.